This T cell receptor beta chain is from a study of cytomegalovirus exposure and HLA in healthy donors. Broader study findings: A later analysis associated some 18,000 TCR beta sequences with HLA alleles at a 0.05 false discovery rate. It was reported that the classifier diagnosed cytomegalovirus status with high specificity and sensitivity in both the original and validation cohorts.

Nominal health characterized the donors when sampled, though unrecorded immune exposures were likely. The PCR ran on 60 Vbeta and 13 Jbeta primers. Sequencing used immunoSEQ multiplex PCR; TCRdb keeps in-frame clones, though not all of them. The sample shows 130,000 to 150,000 clones, approximately 80% of them seen only once. Comments on this clone: Its antigen is unidentified.

Germline V lookup: CDR1 ENHRY, CDR2 SYGVKD. Trimming removed 2 bases at V and 1 base at J, with 8 bases between. The CDR3 has 14 residues. The sequenced material came from PBMCs. V usage is TRBV10-3 and J usage is TRBJ1-1; unclear D gene. The sequence derives from a female donor in good health and CMV-seronegative. For the CDR3, the DNA is TGTGCCATCAGTGAGAACAGTCGGAACACTGAAGCTTTCTTT. Encoded protein: CAISENSRNTEAFF.